The T cell receptor (beta chain) under discussion was sequenced for a study of T cells after yellow fever vaccination. The overall study: Fractions of low cell number were prepared using SMART-Seq v4 Ultra Low Input. Study-level results: Peaking on day 5 versus 15, the secondary response was faster but weaker.

Losses at the gene ends were 4 bases for V and 0 bases for J; bases not matched to a gene: 5. CDR1 and CDR2 from the germline V gene are SGHVS and FQNEAQ. CDR3 length equals 16 residues. With regard to this clonotype: Its antigen is unidentified.

5'RACE template switching produced TCR cDNA carrying a universal primer site and UMIs. TCRdb reprocessed the 5' RACE reads via MiXCR and lists one record per CDR3 protein. The table has some 600,000 distinct CDR3 sequences, 12% seen once. This receptor was obtained from a young man who received the YFV17D yellow fever vaccine. The source was PBMCs, collected on the day of the yellow fever booster vaccination. J is TRBJ2-3 and V is TRBV7-8; 9 bases agree with TRBD2. The CDR3 DNA follows: TGTGCCAGCAGCTCCAGACTAGCGGTTAGCACAGATACGCAGTATTTT. Protein sequence: CASSSRLAVSTDTQYF.